This T cell receptor (beta chain) comes out of a study of cytomegalovirus exposure and HLA in healthy donors. Primers included in the PCR were 60 Vbeta and 13 Jbeta primers. TCRdb's table, derived via immunoSEQ multiplex PCR, lists solely in-frame clones and lacks some. The table records over 100,000 clones, around 77% of them present only once. Concerning this clone itself: Its antigen is currently unknown.

Study conclusions and caveats: Later on, an analysis showed TCR association rates differing by HLA locus, with DRB1 the most and HLA-C the fewest. In a later analysis, at a false discovery rate of 0.05, fewer than 20,000 TCR beta sequences were associated with HLA alleles.

Per the germline V gene, CDR1 is SGHRS and CDR2 is YFSETQ. The CDR3 totals 15 residues. Trimming stripped 5 bases from V and 7 bases from J, with 18 bases between. What was sequenced was PBMCs. The chain links TRBV5-1 to TRBJ2-2; a weak D match, TRBD2 (7 bases). This TCR was sampled from a male donor in good health and CMV-seropositive. The CDR3 reads CASRIGRGAGGELFF. CDR3 nucleotide sequence: TGCGCCAGCAGAATAGGACGGGGGGCCGGCGGGGAGCTGTTTTTT.